This T cell receptor (beta chain) was identified in a study of T-cell reconstitution after alpha-beta-depleted transplantation in children. The TCRbeta library was prepared with unique molecular identifiers. Via MiXCR, TCRdb re-called the PCR reads, giving one row per CDR3 protein. The sample has about 460,000 distinct CDR3 sequences; roughly 10% are singletons. The V and J ends lost 8 bases and 4 bases respectively, with 17 bases between them. The CDR3 length is 14 residues. This clonotype was detected ten times or more. The rearrangement joins TRBV12-3 or TRBV12-4 to TRBJ1-2; tentatively, D is TRBD1 (6 bases). This specimen was PBMCs, taken before TCRalphabeta/CD19-depleted stem cell transplant. The sequence was obtained from a child aged 2 to 15 with inherited bone marrow failure, due to receive a stem cell transplant. CDR3 region: CASRSTLRGYGYTF. DNA for the CDR3: TGTGCCAGCCGCTCGACCCTCAGGGGCTATGGCTACACCTTC.